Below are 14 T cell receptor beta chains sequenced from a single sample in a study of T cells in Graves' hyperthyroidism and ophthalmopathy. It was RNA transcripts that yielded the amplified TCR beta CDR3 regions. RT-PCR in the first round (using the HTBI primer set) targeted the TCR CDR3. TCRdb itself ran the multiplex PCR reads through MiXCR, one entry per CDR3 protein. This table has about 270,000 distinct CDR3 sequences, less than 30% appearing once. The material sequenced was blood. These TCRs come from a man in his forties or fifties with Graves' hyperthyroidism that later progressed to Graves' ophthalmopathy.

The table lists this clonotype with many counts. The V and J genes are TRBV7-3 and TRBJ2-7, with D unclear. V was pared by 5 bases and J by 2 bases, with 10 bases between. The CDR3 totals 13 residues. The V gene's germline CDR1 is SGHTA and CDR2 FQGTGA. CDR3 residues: CASSRAAPYEQYF. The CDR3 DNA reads TGTGCCAGCAGCCGGGCGGCGCCCTACGAGCAGTACTTC.

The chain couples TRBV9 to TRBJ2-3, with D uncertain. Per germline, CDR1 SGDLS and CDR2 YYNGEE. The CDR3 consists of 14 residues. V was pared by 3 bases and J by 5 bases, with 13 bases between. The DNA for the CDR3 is TGTGCCAGCAGCGCCACTACGACGGGAGATACGCAGTATTTT. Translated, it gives CASSATTTGDTQYF.

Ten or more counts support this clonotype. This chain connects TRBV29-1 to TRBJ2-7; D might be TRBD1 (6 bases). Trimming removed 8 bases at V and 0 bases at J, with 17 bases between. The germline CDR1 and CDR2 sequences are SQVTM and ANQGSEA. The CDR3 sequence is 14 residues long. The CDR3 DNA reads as TGCAGCTTTCGCGACCCCAGGGGCTCCTACGAGCAGTACTTC. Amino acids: CSFRDPRGSYEQYF.

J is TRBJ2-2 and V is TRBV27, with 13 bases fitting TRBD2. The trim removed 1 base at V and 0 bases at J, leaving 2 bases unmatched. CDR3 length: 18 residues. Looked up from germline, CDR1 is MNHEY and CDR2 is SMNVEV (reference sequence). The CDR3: CASSLYTSGRANTGELFF. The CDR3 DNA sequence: TGTGCCAGCAGTTTATATACTAGCGGGAGGGCGAACACCGGGGAGCTGTTTTTT.

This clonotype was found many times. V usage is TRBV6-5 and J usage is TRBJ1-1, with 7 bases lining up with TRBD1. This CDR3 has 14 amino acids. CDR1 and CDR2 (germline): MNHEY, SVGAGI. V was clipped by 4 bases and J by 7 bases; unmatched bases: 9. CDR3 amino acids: CASSWLGTVSEAFF. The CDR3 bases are TGTGCCAGCAGTTGGCTCGGGACAGTAAGTGAAGCTTTCTTT.

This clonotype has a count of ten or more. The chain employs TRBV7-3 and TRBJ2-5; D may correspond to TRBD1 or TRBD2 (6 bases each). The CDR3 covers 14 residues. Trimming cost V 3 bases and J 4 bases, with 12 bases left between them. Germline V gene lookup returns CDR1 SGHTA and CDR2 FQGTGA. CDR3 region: CASSFRGGGETQYF. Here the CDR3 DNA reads TGTGCCAGCAGCTTCAGGGGAGGCGGAGAGACCCAGTACTTC.

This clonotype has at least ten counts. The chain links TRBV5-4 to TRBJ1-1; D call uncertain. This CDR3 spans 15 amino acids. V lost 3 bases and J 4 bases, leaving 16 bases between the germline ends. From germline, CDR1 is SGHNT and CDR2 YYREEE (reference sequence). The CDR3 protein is CASSSDPTGFTEAFF. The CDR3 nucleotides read TGTGCCAGCAGCTCAGACCCCACGGGGTTCACTGAAGCTTTCTTT.

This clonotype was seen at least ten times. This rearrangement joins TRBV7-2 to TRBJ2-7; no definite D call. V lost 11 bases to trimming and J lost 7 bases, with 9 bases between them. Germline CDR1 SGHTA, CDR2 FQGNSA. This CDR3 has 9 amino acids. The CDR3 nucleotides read TGTGCCTCCGGGTGGGAGCAGTACTTC. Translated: CASGWEQYF.

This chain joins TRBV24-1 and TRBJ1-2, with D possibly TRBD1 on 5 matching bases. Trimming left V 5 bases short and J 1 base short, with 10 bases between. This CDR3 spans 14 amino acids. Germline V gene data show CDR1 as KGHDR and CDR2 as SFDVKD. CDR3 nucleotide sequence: TGTGCCACCAGTGGAAAGGGGAATAACTATGGCTACACCTTC. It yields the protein CATSGKGNNYGYTF.

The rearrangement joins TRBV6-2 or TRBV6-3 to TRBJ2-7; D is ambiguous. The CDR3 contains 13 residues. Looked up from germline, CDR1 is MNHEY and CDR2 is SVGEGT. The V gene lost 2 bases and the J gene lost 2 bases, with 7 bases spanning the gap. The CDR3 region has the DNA TGTGCCAGCAGTTACAGTTCGCCCTACGAGCAGTACTTC. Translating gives CASSYSSPYEQYF.

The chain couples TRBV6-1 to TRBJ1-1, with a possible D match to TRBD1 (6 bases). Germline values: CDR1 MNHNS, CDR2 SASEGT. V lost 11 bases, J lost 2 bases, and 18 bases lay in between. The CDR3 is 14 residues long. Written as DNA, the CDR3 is TGTGCCTCCCTCATGGGGGACATCAACACTGAAGCTTTCTTT. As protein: CASLMGDINTEAFF.

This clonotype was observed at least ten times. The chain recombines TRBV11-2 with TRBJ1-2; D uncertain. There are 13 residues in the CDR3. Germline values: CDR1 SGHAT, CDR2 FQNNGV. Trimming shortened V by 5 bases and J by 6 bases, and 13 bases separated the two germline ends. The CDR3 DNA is TGTGCCAGCAGCCCATTGGACGGACATGGCTACACCTTC. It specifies CASSPLDGHGYTF.

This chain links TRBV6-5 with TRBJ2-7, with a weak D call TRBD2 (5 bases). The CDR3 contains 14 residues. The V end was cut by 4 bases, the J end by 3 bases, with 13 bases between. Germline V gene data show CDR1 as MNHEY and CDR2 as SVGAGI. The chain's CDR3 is CASSFERRNYEQYF. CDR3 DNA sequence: TGTGCCAGCAGTTTCGAGCGGAGGAACTACGAGCAGTACTTC.

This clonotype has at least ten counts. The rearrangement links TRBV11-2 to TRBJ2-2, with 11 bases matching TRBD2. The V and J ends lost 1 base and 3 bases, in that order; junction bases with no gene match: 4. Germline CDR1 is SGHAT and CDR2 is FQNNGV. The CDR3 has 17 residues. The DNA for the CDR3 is TGTGCCAGCAGCTTAGTACTAGCGGGAGTTGACACCGGGGAGCTGTTTTTT. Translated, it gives CASSLVLAGVDTGELFF.